This T cell receptor beta chain was identified during a study of cytomegalovirus exposure and HLA in healthy donors. Overall study: Some 85 million unique TCRs, all from HLA-typed donors, were included in an early release of the data. General study results and limits: The authors considered a cluster of highly shared sequence variants likely to be a sequencing artifact.

CDR1 MNHEY and CDR2 SVGAGI come from the germline V gene. The CDR3 sequence is 16 residues long. V lost 0 bases, J lost 7 bases, and 8 bases stayed unmatched. This clone has just a few counts. Its antigen remains unknown. Researchers ran the PCR with 60 Vbeta and 13 Jbeta primers. In the source study's methods: Later, an analysis found roughly 80 million unique TCR beta chains, and 8.5 million to 14 million of these were shared. The data were produced by immunoSEQ multiplex PCR, yet TCRdb's version contains in-frame clones alone and is incomplete. The V and J calls and clone size are taken from that table; D and trimming were inferred from the DNA. The data show tens of thousands of clones, around 85% seen once.

This chain joins TRBV6-5 and TRBJ2-7; 11 bases match TRBD1. The sequenced material came from PBMCs. This clonotype was sampled from a man aged 40-50 years in good health and CMV-seronegative. The CDR3 nucleotides are TGTGCCAGCAGTTACTCTTCAGGACAGGGGGCGCGGGAGCAGTACTTC. As protein: CASSYSSGQGAREQYF.